This T cell receptor beta chain comes out of a study of T cell repertoires in cytomegalovirus infection. The overall study: It was the public TCR beta signatures that indicated both CMV infection and matching HLA type.

This clonotype was detected a few times. CDR3 length: 15 residues. Germline V gene lookup returns CDR1 MGHRA and CDR2 YSYEKL. J gave up 7 bases and V 1 base, and 6 bases lay outside the gene matches. TCRdb called the reads again in MiXCR, with one record for every CDR3 protein. The data hold a few hundred thousand distinct CDR3 sequences, with approximately 17% observed a single time. Input material: CD8+ T cells from PBMCs. This clonotype originated in a human donor in good health (CMV status not recorded). Some clones in this sample may be carry-over from other donors' samples. The rearrangement uses TRBV4-1 and TRBJ2-1; 8 bases line up with TRBD2. CDR3 DNA sequence: TGCGCCAGCAGCCAAGCCCCGGGGGGGGGGAATGAGCAGTTCTTC. Translating gives CASSQAPGGGNEQFF.